This section outlines one TCR beta chain sequence together with its context. Its target is unknown. The sample originates from a study of CD8+CD57+ T cells in acquired aplastic anemia. Turning to the study itself: Sorted CD4+ and CD8+ cells yielded around 3.2 ug of DNA on average. There were 9.5 million to 13 million reads, on average, for CD4+ cells from healthy donors.

TCR beta VDJ and CDR3 profiling used genomic DNA as template. MiXCR, run by TCRdb on the reads, gives a single entry per CDR3 protein. The table lists around 200,000 distinct CDR3 sequences, around 63% of them singletons. Study conclusions and caveats: Around 29 shared CD8+ CDR3s appeared highly expressed within patients' immunodominant clones. Significance was not reached for CD8+ Simpson's diversity between patients and controls.

The clonotype comes from a human donor in good health. The sample comprised sorted CD4+, CD8+, or CD8+CD57+ T cells (not recorded which) from PBMCs.

The chain's CDR3 is CASSEEASSLSYNEQFF. CDR3 in DNA: TGTGCCAGCAGTGAAGAGGCCTCTAGCCTCTCCTACAATGAGCAGTTCTTC. The chain has TRBV2 and TRBJ2-1; D might be TRBD2 (5 bases). Germline V gives CDR1 SNHLY, CDR2 FYNNEI. The CDR3 extends over 17 amino acids. The V end was cut by 1 base, the J end by 0 bases, with 13 bases between.